This TCR beta chain was sequenced during a study of post-analysis software for immune sequencing data (dated by TCRdb to 2013 to 2016). Concerning the study at large: Disease courses on record covered relapsing-remitting, secondary progressive and progressive-relapsing multiple sclerosis, though some patients had no subtype annotation. The patient repertoires were set against 10 or so previously published healthy control repertoires from donors whose ages ranged from roughly 6 to 27 years. A subset of samples was prepared in parallel using single-end sample barcoding, then pooled and co-amplified after Illumina adapter ligation. Paper-wide results and their limitations: Roughly 5 TRBV segments, including TRBV5-6, TRBV5-1 and TRBV20-1, were significantly more frequent in patients than controls. Compared with controls, multiple sclerosis patients had significantly lower normalized Chao1 diversity, a finding suggesting substantial peripheral T-cell clonal expansion. The multiple sclerosis patient group was slightly younger than the control group. Strong co-clustering of samples prepared in the same batch was shown by direct clustering with F measure, prompting a batch-effect correction.

A word on this clonotype: It has no known antigen specificity. No much larger clone exists at a distance of one base, and base qualities are not known.

Based on the germline V gene, the CDR1 and CDR2 sequences are ENHRY and SYGVKD. Including the terminal cysteine and phenylalanine, the CDR3 comprises 13 residues. CDR3 DNA only is kept here, 39 bases in frame from base 1. The method was PCR. The reads were generated on an Illumina HiSeq 2500. To reduce PCR and sequencing biases, unique molecular identifiers were incorporated into the TCR beta cDNA libraries. Approximately 500,000 cDNA molecules were obtained for every 1 to 10 million input T cells, so each molecule roughly corresponded to one T cell. The patient libraries were prepared and sequenced using the same protocol as the earlier healthy control dataset. Samples belonging to the same batch were prepared together, multiplexed and sequenced on a shared HiSeq lane. The paper's data handling went like this. MIGEC was used to process the raw barcoded reads, and molecular identifier groups with only a single read were discarded before consensus assembly and CDR3 extraction. Clonotype tables were post-analysed with VDJtools, and diversity was normalized by down-sampling all datasets to the smallest sample size. Repertoire overlap clustering matched CDR3 amino acid but not nucleotide sequences to correct batch-related cross-sample contamination. TCRdb reran the public reads through fastp at Q25 and MiXCR, keeping productive beta chains. Merged by CDR3 protein, the rows form single entries marked with the most common genes and DNA. The authors' filters were not applied to this entry. A total of about 820,000 distinct CDR3 sequences appear in this sample, under 70% of them only once. The biggest ten clones account for approximately 4.5% of the sample.

To demonstrate the VDJtools post-analysis software, TCR beta repertoires were profiled from the peripheral blood of 10 to 15 young patients with multiple sclerosis. The patients with multiple sclerosis were children and adolescents between roughly 6 and 17 years of age. The clonotype originates from a girl aged 5 to 17 with multiple sclerosis. The V gene is TRBV10-3 and the J gene is TRBJ2-5; 8 of the junction bases match TRBD1. The DNA end is more similar to TRBJ2-7, so the J call may be wrong. Input material: blood. The CDR3 reads CAIRHPTGDEQYF. The DNA reads TGTGCCATCAGACACCCGACAGGGGACGAGCAGTACTTC.